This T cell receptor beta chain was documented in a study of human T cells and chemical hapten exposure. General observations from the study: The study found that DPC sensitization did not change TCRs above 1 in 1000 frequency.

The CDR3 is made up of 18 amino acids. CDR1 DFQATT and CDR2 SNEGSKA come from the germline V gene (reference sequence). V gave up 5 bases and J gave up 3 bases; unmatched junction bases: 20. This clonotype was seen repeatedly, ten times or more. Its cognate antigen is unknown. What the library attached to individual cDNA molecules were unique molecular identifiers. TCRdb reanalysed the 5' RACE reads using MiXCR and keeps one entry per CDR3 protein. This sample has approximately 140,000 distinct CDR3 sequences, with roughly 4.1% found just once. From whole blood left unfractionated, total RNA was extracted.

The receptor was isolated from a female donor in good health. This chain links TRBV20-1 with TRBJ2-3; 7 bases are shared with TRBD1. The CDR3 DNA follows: TGCAGTGCTGTCCCAACCTACCCAAGGGGGCCGATGACAGATACGCAGTATTTT. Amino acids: CSAVPTYPRGPMTDTQYF.